The 18 T cell receptor beta chains reported below all come from one sample, sequenced in a study of T cell responses to AZD1222 COVID-19 vaccine. Using immunoSEQ multiplex PCR, the repertoire was profiled, and TCRdb retains in-frame clones only, with some absent. Of some 120,000 clones detected, approximately 94% appear once; the ten largest clones hold roughly 6.6%. Specimen: peripheral blood, collected on day 0 of AZD1222 vaccination. The origin of the receptors is an adult in good health.

The rearrangement joins TRBV28 to TRBJ2-3, with 9 nucleotides matching TRBD1. Germline V CDR1 and CDR2: MDHEN, SYDVKM. This CDR3 has 15 residues. The V gene end was trimmed by 3 bases and the J gene end by 3 bases; junction bases not matched to a gene: 4. CDR3 nucleotides: TGTGCCAGCAGTTTGCCTGGACAGGGGACAGATACGCAGTATTTT. As protein: CASSLPGQGTDTQYF.

DNA of the CDR3: TGTGCCAGCAGCCAAGATTCAGGGCATTGGGCAGATACGCAGTATTTT. As protein: CASSQDSGHWADTQYF. This chain connects TRBV14 to TRBJ2-3; D possibly corresponds to TRBD1 (5 bases). Germline loops: CDR1 SGHDN, CDR2 FVKESK. The V gene lost 0 bases and the J gene lost 4 bases, with 14 bases spanning the gap. The CDR3 is made up of 16 amino acids.

This chain uses TRBV7-9 with TRBJ1-6; no clear D. V shed 4 bases and J shed 8 bases, with 6 bases lying between them. Germline assignment: CDR1 SEHNR and CDR2 FQNEAQ (reference sequence). CDR3 length: 12 residues. The CDR3 loop is CASSSQDSPLHF. CDR3 nucleotides: TGTGCCAGCAGCTCCCAGGATTCACCCCTCCACTTT.

The CDR3 nucleotides read TGTGCCAGTAGTATTATCGGTGATCGCCGCACTGAAGCTTTCTTT. Translating it yields CASSIIGDRRTEAFF. The rearrangement uses TRBV19 and TRBJ1-1; no reliable D call. V gave up 3 bases and J gave up 4 bases, with 15 bases separating them. CDR1 and CDR2 from the germline V gene are LNHDA and SQIVND (reference sequence). The CDR3 totals 15 residues. Combining the CDR3 with reference TRBV19 and TRBJ1-1 gives the whole variable domain DGGITQSPKYLFRKEGQNVTLSCEQNLNHDAMYWYRQDPGQGLRLIYYSQIVNDFQKGDIAEGYSVSREKKESFPLTVTSAQKNPTAFYLCASSIIGDRRTEAFFGQGTRLTVV.

The CDR3 protein is CASSSYRGPNYGYTF. The CDR3 DNA reads as TGTGCCAGCAGCTCCTACAGGGGGCCTAACTATGGCTACACCTTC. This sequence joins TRBV7-8 and TRBJ1-2; 9 nucleotides agree with TRBD1. Trimming took 4 bases from V and 0 from J; bases not matched to a gene: 3. Per germline, CDR1 SGHVS and CDR2 FQNEAQ. The CDR3 covers 15 residues.

This rearrangement joins TRBV7-3 to TRBJ1-6; no reliable D call. This CDR3 is 13 amino acids long. V was shortened by 4 bases and J by 10 bases, with 11 bases between the two germline ends. CDR1 is SGHTA and CDR2 is FQGTGA in the germline V gene. The CDR3 DNA follows: TGTGCCAGCAGCTGGAACAAGGCCTCACCCCTCCACTTT. Its translation is CASSWNKASPLHF.

V and J are TRBV7-9 and TRBJ1-4; the D is unclear. V was trimmed by 4 bases and J by 7 bases, leaving 13 bases between them. Per germline, CDR1 SEHNR and CDR2 FQNEAQ (reference sequence). The CDR3 has 14 residues. The CDR3 DNA sequence: TGTGCCAGCAGCTCCCTCAGGATGGTTGAAAAACTGTTTTTT. This codes for CASSSLRMVEKLFF.

This chain connects TRBV30 to TRBJ1-5, with 7 positions matching TRBD1. Per germline, CDR1 GTSNPN and CDR2 SVGIG (reference sequence). The CDR3 totals 12 residues. V dropped 3 bases and J dropped 8; count of bases not matched to a gene: 4. CDR3 DNA: TGTGCCTGGAGGGAGGGGGCTGAGCCCCAGCATTTT. Its translation: CAWREGAEPQHF.

The CDR3 reads CASSDSAGGWTGELFF. The CDR3 DNA reads as TGTGCCAGCAGTGATTCGGCAGGGGGCTGGACCGGGGAGCTGTTTTTT. This chain links TRBV25-1 with TRBJ2-2; TRBD1 matches 8 bases. Losses at the gene ends were 3 bases for V and 5 bases for J; bases not matched to a gene: 8. This CDR3 is built from 16 residues. The germline V gene encodes CDR1 MGHDK and CDR2 SYGVNS.

The J gene is TRBJ1-2, the V gene TRBV7-2, with 11 bases fitting TRBD1. Per the germline V gene, CDR1 is SGHTA and CDR2 is FQGNSA. The ends lost 3 bases at V and 3 bases at J; junction bases unmatched: 6. This CDR3 contains 16 residues. CDR3 region: CASSFPGQGVDYGYTF. CDR3 DNA: TGTGCCAGCAGCTTCCCGGGACAGGGGGTCGACTATGGCTACACCTTC.

Concerning this clone: Other DNA sequences from this sample encode an identical CDR3 as well. The V gene is TRBV3-1 (or the pseudogene TRBV3-2), the J gene TRBJ1-5, with no clear D. The CDR3 runs to 13 residues. Looked up from germline, CDR1 is LGHDT and CDR2 is YNNKEL (reference sequence). Deletions cut 3 bases from V and 2 bases from J, with 5 bases between. The CDR3 DNA is TGTGCCAGCAGCCAGGGCGGCAATCAGCCCCAGCATTTT. It encodes CASSQGGNQPQHF.

This clone was seen more than once but under ten times. This chain connects TRBV7-2 to TRBJ1-5; 7 bases are a match to TRBD1. Unmatched junction bases numbered 4, after V lost 3 bases and J lost 2 bases. The germline gives CDR1 SGHTA, CDR2 FQGNSA. The CDR3 is 15 residues long. The CDR3 DNA sequence: TGTGCCAGCAGCTTCCCTGGACAGGGCAATCAGCCCCAGCATTTT. Translated, it gives CASSFPGQGNQPQHF.

The chain combines TRBV7-8 with TRBJ2-1, with D perhaps matching TRBD1 or TRBD2 (5 bases each). The length of the CDR3 is 14 residues. Germline V gene sequence: CDR1 SGHVS, CDR2 FQNEAQ. The V end was cut by 4 bases, the J end by 5 bases, with 12 bases between. CDR3 DNA sequence: TGTGCCAGCAGCTCGGGGCAACGAAACAATGAGCAGTTCTTC. This gives the protein CASSSGQRNNEQFF.

This clone appeared a few times. V gene TRBV12-3 or TRBV12-4 combines with J gene TRBJ2-2; the D gene is possibly TRBD1 (5 bases). V dropped 5 bases and J dropped 5 bases, with 9 bases sitting between them. CDR3 length: 13 amino acids. The CDR3 reads CASSTRTTGELFF. In DNA form, the CDR3 reads TGTGCCAGCAGTACGCGGACAACCGGGGAGCTGTTTTTT.

The V gene is TRBV24-1, the J gene TRBJ1-1; weak D call: TRBD1 (6 bases). Between the trimmed V and J ends, which lost 7 bases and 4 bases, there was a span of 15 bases. The CDR3 runs to 14 residues. From germline, CDR1 is KGHDR and CDR2 SFDVKD. CDR3 DNA sequence: TGTGCCACCAGGGGACACGACGGGTCCACTGAAGCTTTCTTT. Amino acid sequence: CATRGHDGSTEAFF.

The chain carries TRBV6-2 or TRBV6-3 and TRBJ2-7; the D gene is possibly TRBD1 (6 bases). Germline CDR1 reads MNHEY; CDR2 reads SVGEGT. The V gene lost 6 bases and the J gene lost 2 bases, with 17 bases spanning the gap. The CDR3 consists of 15 residues. This CDR3 is CASSSRGTPAYEQYF. CDR3 sequence (DNA): TGTGCCAGCAGCTCAAGGGGGACGCCCGCCTACGAGCAGTACTTC.

This clone was seen a single time. The chain uses TRBV6-6 and TRBJ2-5, with a tentative D call TRBD2 (6 bases). V was cut by 7 bases and J by 5 bases, with 14 bases left in between. The CDR3 is 13 amino acids. Germline CDR1 and CDR2: MNHNY and SVGAGI (reference sequence). This chain's CDR3 is CASMTSDGETQYF. The CDR3, as DNA: TGTGCCAGCATGACTAGTGATGGGGAGACCCAGTACTTC.

The gene calls are TRBV7-9 and TRBJ2-3, with D tentatively TRBD2 (6 bases). Per the germline V gene, CDR1 is SEHNR and CDR2 is FQNEAQ (reference sequence). This CDR3 is built from 16 residues. V was trimmed by 7 bases and J by 0 bases, leaving 17 bases between them. CDR3 in DNA: TGTGCCAGCACCCCGGGACTTTCAAGTAGCACAGATACGCAGTATTTT. Protein: CASTPGLSSSTDTQYF.